The 28 T cell receptor beta chains listed next were all sequenced from one sample in a study of blood T cells in healthy people across ages. The authors ran a second PCR of about 6 to 11 cycles using a sample-barcoded 5' primer and a J-beta primer mix. MiXCR was run by TCRdb on the 5' RACE reads, yielding one entry per CDR3 protein. The sample yields roughly 830,000 distinct CDR3 sequences, 62% seen once. The sequenced material came from blood. All receptors derive from a man between 25 and 39 years old in good health.

This CDR3 reads CSAELAGGGQETQYF. The CDR3 DNA reads TGCAGTGCCGAACTAGCGGGGGGAGGTCAAGAGACCCAGTACTTC. This sequence joins TRBV20-1 and TRBJ2-5; 12 positions agree with TRBD2. The CDR3 runs 15 residues. V was pared by 6 bases and J by 2 bases, with 7 bases of the junction left unmatched. CDR1 and CDR2 from the germline V gene are DFQATT and SNEGSKA (reference sequence).

The chain links TRBV27 to TRBJ2-3; unclear D gene. Germline V gene data show CDR1 as MNHEY and CDR2 as SMNVEV (reference sequence). The CDR3 loop spans 14 amino acids. Trimming removed 6 bases from V and 1 base from J, with 11 bases in between. DNA for the CDR3: TGTGCCAGCAGACGCCTCGACGGCACAGATACGCAGTATTTT. It specifies CASRRLDGTDTQYF.

The rearrangement links TRBV18 to TRBJ2-7; D not certain. Germline CDR1 KGHSH, CDR2 LQKENI. Trimming took off 0 bases at V and 6 bases at J, with 9 bases between the two ends. The CDR3 extends over 13 amino acids. CDR3 sequence reads: CASSPPRDIEQYF. CDR3 DNA: TGTGCCAGCTCACCACCTAGGGATATCGAGCAGTACTTC. Full variable domain (rest looked up from reference TRBV18 and TRBJ2-7): NAGVMQNPRHLVRRRGQEARLRCSPMKGHSHVYWYRQLPEEGLKFMVYLQKENIIDESGMPKERFSAEFPKEGPSILRIQQVVRGDSAAYFCASSPPRDIEQYFGPGTRLTVT.

CDR3 coding DNA: TGTGCCAGCAGCGTAGCGGGGACGGGTCAGCCCCAGCATTTT. It encodes CASSVAGTGQPQHF. This rearrangement joins TRBV9 to TRBJ1-5; a weak D match, TRBD1 (5 bases). Trimming removed 0 bases at V and 6 bases at J, with 10 bases between. Germline loops: CDR1 SGDLS, CDR2 YYNGEE. The length of the CDR3 is 14 residues.

The CDR3 nucleotides read TGCAGCGCAAAGGCATATAGCTCCTACGAGCAGTACTTC. Its protein product is CSAKAYSSYEQYF. The V and J genes are TRBV29-1 and TRBJ2-7; D ambiguous. The germline V gene encodes CDR1 SQVTM and CDR2 ANQGSEA. CDR3 size: 13 residues. Trimming shortened V by 7 bases and J by 0 bases, and 13 bases separated the two germline ends.

CDR3: CASSQQVQGDTQYF. Written as DNA, the CDR3 is TGCGCCAGCAGCCAACAGGTCCAGGGAGATACGCAGTATTTT. V and J are TRBV4-3 and TRBJ2-3; tentative D call: TRBD1 (5 bases). The germline gives CDR1 LGHNA, CDR2 YSLEER. With 2 bases removed from V and 5 bases from J, the gap between germline ends came to 11 bases. The length of the CDR3 is 14 residues.

V is TRBV2 and J is TRBJ2-2; a weak D match, TRBD1 (6 bases). V was cut by 7 bases and J by 5 bases, with 14 bases left in between. Germline values: CDR1 SNHLY, CDR2 FYNNEI. This CDR3 spans 14 amino acids. DNA of the CDR3: TGTGCCAGCATAGGGCAGGGGATAACCGGGGAGCTGTTTTTT. Protein product: CASIGQGITGELFF.

A single count supports this clonotype. The J gene is TRBJ2-1, the V gene TRBV4-3; 13 bases match TRBD2. The J call may be incorrect, as the DNA end agrees better with TRBJ2-7. The CDR3 has 18 amino acids. The germline CDR1 and CDR2 sequences are LGHNA and YSLEER. The CDR3 here is CASSQDGGLAGAHNEQYF. The CDR3 DNA reads as TGCGCCAGCAGCCAAGATGGTGGACTAGCGGGGGCCCACAATGAGCAGTACTTC.

This clonotype occurred once. The chain has TRBV25-1 and TRBJ1-1, with TRBD1 as a possible D gene (5 bases). Trimming took 2 bases from V and 5 from J, leaving 6 bases between them. The CDR3 extends over 12 amino acids. The V gene's germline CDR1 is MGHDK and CDR2 SYGVNS. CDR3 DNA sequence: TGTGCCAGCAGTGAACCAGGGACTGAAGCTTTCTTT. This gives the protein CASSEPGTEAFF.

The chain combines TRBV11-2 with TRBJ1-4; D remains unclear. Trimming left V 5 bases short and J 3 bases short, with 16 bases between. Germline CDR1 SGHAT, CDR2 FQNNGV. There are 16 residues in the CDR3. The CDR3 DNA reads TGTGCCAGCAGCCCCCGGACTGGCGTCCCTAATGAAAAACTGTTTTTT. Translating gives CASSPRTGVPNEKLFF.

This clonotype has a handful of counts. The chain carries TRBV5-1 and TRBJ2-1; 7 bases are a match to TRBD2. The germline V gene has CDR1 SGHRS and CDR2 YFSETQ. V gave up 3 bases and J gave up 3 bases; unmatched junction bases: 6. This CDR3 contains 15 residues. The CDR3 sequence is CASSSTGGVYNEQFF. The CDR3, as DNA: TGCGCCAGCAGCTCAACGGGGGGAGTCTACAATGAGCAGTTCTTC.

J is TRBJ2-5 and V is TRBV20-1; 9 nucleotides agree with TRBD2. Germline V gene lookup returns CDR1 DFQATT and CDR2 SNEGSKA (reference sequence). CDR3 length: 14 residues. The V and J ends lost 1 base and 11 bases, in that order; junction bases with no gene match: 11. The CDR3 DNA reads as TGCAGTGCTAGAGGGTCTAGCGGGAAGGAGGGGCAGTACTTC. This codes for CSARGSSGKEGQYF.

This chain uses TRBV29-1 with TRBJ2-3, with TRBD2 matching over 7 bases. CDR1 SQVTM and CDR2 ANQGSEA come from the germline V gene. This CDR3 comprises 18 residues. V lost 3 bases to trimming and J lost 4 bases; unmatched junction nucleotides: 19. CDR3 in amino acids: CSVEGEAGFPTGADTQYF. The CDR3 nucleotides are TGCAGCGTTGAGGGGGAAGCGGGGTTCCCAACCGGGGCAGATACGCAGTATTTT.

This chain connects TRBV5-1 to TRBJ1-1; D is unclear. Germline assignment: CDR1 SGHRS and CDR2 YFSETQ. Trimming stripped 2 bases from V and 11 bases from J, with 10 bases between. The CDR3 consists of 11 residues. The CDR3 loop is CASSLDGDAFF. The CDR3 nucleotides read TGCGCCAGCAGCTTAGACGGTGACGCTTTCTTT.

CDR3 amino acids: CSVARQGYETQYF. CDR3 DNA sequence: TGCAGCGTTGCGAGGCAGGGATATGAGACCCAGTACTTC. The rearrangement joins TRBV29-1 to TRBJ2-5; a possible D gene is TRBD1 (5 bases). CDR3 length equals 13 residues. Germline V gives CDR1 SQVTM, CDR2 ANQGSEA. V shed 4 bases and J shed 5 bases, with 14 bases lying between them.

The chain links TRBV20-1 to TRBJ2-3; unclear D gene. The germline V gene encodes CDR1 DFQATT and CDR2 SNEGSKA (reference sequence). V was clipped by 3 bases and J by 7 bases, with 14 bases between them. The CDR3 has 13 amino acids. Written as DNA, the CDR3 is TGCAGTGCTAGCCCGTCCAGCGCCTATACGCAGTATTTT. It translates to CSASPSSAYTQYF.

The V call is TRBV29-1, the J call TRBJ2-1, with 10 bases fitting TRBD1. CDR3 length equals 16 residues. Germline trimming cut 5 bases from V and 1 base from J; bases unmatched to any gene: 8. CDR1 is SQVTM, CDR2 ANQGSEA, per germline. In DNA, the CDR3 is TGCAGCGTTCCAAGAGGACAGGGGGGTTCCTACAATGAGCAGTTCTTC. This gives the protein CSVPRGQGGSYNEQFF.

The J gene is TRBJ2-7, the V gene TRBV6-2 or TRBV6-3, with 7 bases identical to TRBD1. This CDR3 has 12 amino acids. CDR1 is MNHEY and CDR2 is SVGEGT in the germline V gene. V was clipped by 6 bases and J by 5 bases; unmatched bases: 4. The CDR3 loop reads CASSIGGDEQYF. As DNA, the CDR3 is TGTGCCAGCAGCATAGGGGGCGACGAGCAGTACTTC.

This clonotype was counted a few times. The chain carries TRBV6-5 and TRBJ2-3; no definite D call. This CDR3 comprises 14 residues. V was clipped by 3 bases and J by 3 bases, with 10 bases between them. Germline V gene data show CDR1 as MNHEY and CDR2 as SVGAGI. CDR3 loop: CASSYRVLTDTQYF. The CDR3 coding sequence is TGTGCCAGCAGTTATCGAGTTTTGACAGATACGCAGTATTTT.

The V and J genes are TRBV9 and TRBJ1-2; D is uncertain. V was shortened by 1 base and J by 8 bases, with 9 bases between the two germline ends. This CDR3 region has 12 residues. CDR1 is SGDLS and CDR2 is YYNGEE in the germline V gene. This CDR3 reads CASSVSPLGYTF. The CDR3 DNA reads as TGTGCCAGCAGCGTATCCCCACTGGGCTACACCTTC.

This clonotype was detected only a few times. The CDR3 loop is CASNRVLDEQFF. Written as DNA, the CDR3 is TGTGCCAGTAACAGGGTCCTGGATGAGCAGTTCTTC. This chain joins TRBV7-9 and TRBJ2-1, with D perhaps matching TRBD1 (6 bases). This CDR3 has 12 amino acids. V lost 9 bases to trimming and J lost 8 bases, with 14 bases between them. CDR1 is SEHNR and CDR2 is FQNEAQ in the germline V gene (reference sequence).

The rearrangement links TRBV29-1 to TRBJ2-7; D possibly uses TRBD1 or TRBD2 (5 bases each). Trimming stripped 7 bases from V and 3 bases from J, with 19 bases between. The CDR3 is made up of 14 amino acids. Germline CDR1 and CDR2: SQVTM and ANQGSEA. The CDR3 coding sequence is TGCAGCGCAATCGCTCGGGACGAGAGCTACGAGCAGTACTTC. As protein: CSAIARDESYEQYF.

This clonotype showed up just a few times. This chain uses TRBV27 with TRBJ1-4; D is uncertain. The CDR3 consists of 13 residues. V was cut by 4 bases and J by 5 bases, with 8 bases left in between. CDR1 MNHEY and CDR2 SMNVEV come from the germline V gene (reference sequence). CDR3: CASSWGLNEKLFF. Written as DNA, the CDR3 is TGTGCCAGCAGTTGGGGTTTGAATGAAAAACTGTTTTTT.

This chain uses TRBV3-1 with TRBJ2-4; 9 bases fit TRBD2. V dropped 0 bases and J dropped 7; count of bases not matched to a gene: 4. This CDR3 has 15 residues. Germline assignment: CDR1 LGHDT and CDR2 YNNKEL (reference sequence). The CDR3 loop is CASSQDGRGGNIQYF. CDR3 nucleotide sequence: TGTGCCAGCAGCCAAGATGGGCGGGGGGGGAACATTCAGTACTTC.

This chain links TRBV12-3 or TRBV12-4 with TRBJ2-2, with a tentative D call TRBD2 (6 bases). Deletions cut 10 bases from V and 6 bases from J, with 21 bases between. This CDR3 is built from 15 residues. The CDR3 region has the DNA TGTGCCATCCCGGTCGGGGGACTTAACCCCGGGGAGCTGTTTTTT. Protein product: CAIPVGGLNPGELFF.

Concerning this clonotype itself: Mismatch with germline at one junction end may stem from a read error. This rearrangement joins TRBV7-2 to TRBJ1-4; TRBD1 matches at 9 bases. The CDR3 loop spans 16 amino acids. Per the germline V gene, CDR1 is SGHTA and CDR2 is FQGNSA. The CDR3 DNA follows: TGTGCCAGCAGTTATCGTACAGGGGGCAAGGATGAAGAACTGTTTTTT. Translating gives CASSYRTGGKDEELFF.

This clonotype was seen more than once but under ten times. The chain recombines TRBV20-1 with TRBJ1-4; perhaps TRBD1 as D (6 bases). The germline V gene has CDR1 DFQATT and CDR2 SNEGSKA (reference sequence). This CDR3 has 16 residues. The V gene lost 2 bases and the J gene lost 5 bases, with 18 bases spanning the gap. The CDR3 DNA follows: TGCAGTGCTAGAAATAGGGGGGCGACACCGAATGAAAAACTGTTTTTT. Residues: CSARNRGATPNEKLFF.

This clonotype was recorded a few times. This chain connects TRBV2 to TRBJ2-5; TRBD2 matches 9 bases. V shed 0 bases and J 4 bases; nucleotides not matched to a gene: 3. CDR3 length: 15 residues. Germline V CDR1 and CDR2: SNHLY, FYNNEI. The CDR3 region has the DNA TGTGCCAGCAGTGAAGCCAGCGGGGGGAGAGAGACCCAGTACTTC. Translated, it gives CASSEASGGRETQYF.